Shown below are 9 T cell receptor beta chains from a single sample sequenced in a study of blood T cell repertoires in COVID-19. Only in-frame clones appear in the TCRdb table, and some are missing; sequencing was by immunoSEQ multiplex PCR. The sample holds approximately 100,000 clones, around 90% seen once. The sequencing sample was made of peripheral blood. All receptors derive from a man aged 50 to 59 with acute or convalescent COVID-19.

The V and J genes are TRBV9 and TRBJ1-5, with TRBD1 as a possible D gene (5 bases). The CDR3 contains 15 residues. The V gene lost 4 bases and the J gene lost 6 bases, with 17 bases spanning the gap. Looked up from germline, CDR1 is SGDLS and CDR2 is YYNGEE. CDR3 protein: CASSPVGDQGQPQHF. The CDR3 coding sequence is TGTGCCAGCAGCCCAGTAGGGGATCAAGGTCAGCCCCAGCATTTT.

This chain connects TRBV6-1 to TRBJ2-1; D is ambiguous. The length of the CDR3 is 13 residues. Germline CDR1 reads MNHNS; CDR2 reads SASEGT. Trimming shortened V by 2 bases and J by 6 bases, and 8 bases separated the two germline ends. CDR3 sequence (DNA): TGTGCCAGCAGTGAACTCGTGTCCAATGAGCAGTTCTTC. The encoded protein is CASSELVSNEQFF.

The chain employs TRBV27 and TRBJ2-5, with D hard to call. Trimming stripped 0 bases from V and 1 base from J, with 12 bases between. This CDR3 region has 16 residues. Germline V gene lookup returns CDR1 MNHEY and CDR2 SMNVEV (reference sequence). The chain's CDR3 is CASSLSFRAPQETQYF. The CDR3 region has the DNA TGTGCCAGCAGTTTATCTTTTCGAGCCCCCCAAGAGACCCAGTACTTC.

The chain is built from TRBV27 and TRBJ1-6, with no clear D. Germline V gene data show CDR1 as MNHEY and CDR2 as SMNVEV (reference sequence). V was clipped by 5 bases and J by 4 bases, with 12 bases between them. The CDR3 has 15 amino acids. CDR3 sequence (DNA): TGTGCCAGCAGTCCCGAGGCGGTTTATAATTCACCCCTCCACTTT. Translated, it gives CASSPEAVYNSPLHF.

The chain recombines TRBV18 with TRBJ1-2, with TRBD1 identical over 8 bases. Trimming cost V 5 bases and J 6 bases; bases outside gene matches: 8. The CDR3 contains 14 residues. Per germline, CDR1 KGHSH and CDR2 LQKENI. For the CDR3, the DNA is TGTGCCAGCTCAGCGACAGGGGAATCCGATGGCTACACCTTC. This encodes CASSATGESDGYTF.

This chain connects TRBV19 to TRBJ1-5; a weak D match, TRBD1 (5 bases). Looked up from germline, CDR1 is LNHDA and CDR2 is SQIVND (reference sequence). V was clipped by 6 bases and J by 9 bases, with 21 bases between them. The CDR3 spans 15 residues. The chain's CDR3 is CASSGLGEGPGPQHF. In nucleotides, the CDR3 is TGTGCCAGTAGCGGTCTGGGGGAGGGCCCAGGGCCCCAGCATTTT.

V is TRBV4-3 and J is TRBJ2-1, with 8 bases lining up with TRBD2. J was trimmed by 5 bases and V by 0 bases; bases with no gene match: 21. Germline V gene data show CDR1 as LGHNA and CDR2 as YSLEER. This CDR3 is built from 21 residues. The DNA for the CDR3 is TGCGCCAGCAGCCAAGAGCGGGGGGCCTCCCTTCCTCACCCCTGTCACAATGAGCAGTTCTTC. Translated, it gives CASSQERGASLPHPCHNEQFF.

This clone was recorded once. This sequence joins TRBV12-5 and TRBJ2-7; D possibly corresponds to TRBD1 (6 bases). Looked up from germline, CDR1 is LGHNT and CDR2 is FRNRAP. Trimming shortened V by 0 bases and J by 5 bases, and 14 bases separated the two germline ends. The CDR3 runs 15 residues. The CDR3 coding sequence is TGTGCTAGTGGTTTGGTACTTAATTGGGGGCACGAGCAGTACTTC. Amino acid sequence: CASGLVLNWGHEQYF. Complete variable domain (other parts from reference TRBV12-5 and TRBJ2-7): DARVTQTPRHKVTEMGQEVTMRCQPILGHNTVFWYRQTMMQGLELLAYFRNRAPLDDSGMPKDRFSAEMPDATLATLKIQPSEPRDSAVYFCASGLVLNWGHEQYFGPGTRLTVT.

The genes are TRBV19 and TRBJ1-3, with 7 bases fitting TRBD1. This CDR3 spans 18 amino acids. Per germline, CDR1 LNHDA and CDR2 SQIVND (reference sequence). Trimming at V came to 0 bases and at J to 1 base, leaving 9 bases not matched to a gene. The CDR3 DNA follows: TGTGCCAGTAGTATAGATCGAACAGGGGTGAATTCTGGAAACACCATATATTTT. It yields the protein CASSIDRTGVNSGNTIYF.